The entry below describes one TCR beta chain. This entry belongs to a study of T cell changes during pregnancy in multiple sclerosis. After removal of 5 bases from V and 3 bases from J, the junction contained 5 bases not matched to a gene. CDR1 SEHNR and CDR2 FQNEAQ come from the germline V gene (reference sequence). This CDR3 spans 16 amino acids. Assay used: immunoSEQ multiplex PCR; TCRdb lists only in-frame clones, some missing. Of around 51,000 clones listed, about 92% are singletons. The chain has TRBV7-9 and TRBJ2-3, with TRBD2 matching over 13 bases. This sequence was found in a female donor with multiple sclerosis, enrolled in a pregnancy study. The source material was peripheral blood, sampled in the second trimester of pregnancy. CDR3 residues: CASSPGLAGATDTQYF. CDR3 bases: TGTGCCAGCAGCCCCGGACTAGCGGGAGCAACAGATACGCAGTATTTT.